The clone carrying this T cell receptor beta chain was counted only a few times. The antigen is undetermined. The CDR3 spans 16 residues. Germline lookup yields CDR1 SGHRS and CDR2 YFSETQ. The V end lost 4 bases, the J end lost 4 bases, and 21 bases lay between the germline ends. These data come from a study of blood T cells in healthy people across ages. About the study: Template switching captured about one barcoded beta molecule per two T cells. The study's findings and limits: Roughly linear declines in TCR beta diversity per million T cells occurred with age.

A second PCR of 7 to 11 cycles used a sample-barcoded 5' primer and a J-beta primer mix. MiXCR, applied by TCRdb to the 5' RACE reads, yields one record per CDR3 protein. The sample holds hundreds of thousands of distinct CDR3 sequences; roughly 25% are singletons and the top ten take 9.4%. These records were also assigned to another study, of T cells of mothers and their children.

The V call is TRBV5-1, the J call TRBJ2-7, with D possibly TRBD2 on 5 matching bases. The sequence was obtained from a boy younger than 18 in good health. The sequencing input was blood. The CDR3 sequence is CASSGPGSMGLYEQYF. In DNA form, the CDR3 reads TGCGCCAGCAGCGGGCCTGGGAGCATGGGTTTATACGAGCAGTACTTC.